One T cell receptor beta chain is described in this entry. The sample comes from a study of blood T cell repertoires in COVID-19. Study-level background: The United States, Italy and Spain supplied acute and convalescent COVID-19 samples. PBMCs, B-cell-depleted T cells, or T cells provided the cDNA or gDNA that made up the material.

Per the original methods: It was from reference gene primer amplification that nucleated cell counts were estimated. Assay: immunoSEQ multiplex PCR; the TCRdb copy retains only in-frame clones and omits some. Clone size and V and J calls were adopted from that table, with D and trimming inferred from the DNA. The sample includes 200,000 to 250,000 clones, over 75% of them seen just once. Looked up from germline, CDR1 is LGHDT and CDR2 is YNNKEL (reference sequence). V was pared by 1 base and J by 8 bases, with 6 bases between. This CDR3 has 12 residues. The genes are TRBV3-1 (or the pseudogene TRBV3-2) and TRBJ1-3, with D unresolved. Sequences were obtained from peripheral blood. The receptor comes from a man aged 30 to 45 who had recovered from COVID-19. CDR3 in DNA: TGTGCCAGCAGCCAAGTGGCGGACACCATATATTTT. It translates to CASSQVADTIYF.